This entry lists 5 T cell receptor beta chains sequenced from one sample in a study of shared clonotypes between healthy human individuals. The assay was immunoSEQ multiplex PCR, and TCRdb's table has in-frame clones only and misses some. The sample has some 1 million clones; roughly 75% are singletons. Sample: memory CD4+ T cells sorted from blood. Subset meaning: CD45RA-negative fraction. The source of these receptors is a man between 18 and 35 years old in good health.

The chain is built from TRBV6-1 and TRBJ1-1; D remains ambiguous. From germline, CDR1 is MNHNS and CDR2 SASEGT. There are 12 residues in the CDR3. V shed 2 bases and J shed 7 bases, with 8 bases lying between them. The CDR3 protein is CASSERVSEAFF. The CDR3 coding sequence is TGTGCCAGCAGTGAACGAGTAAGTGAAGCTTTCTTT.

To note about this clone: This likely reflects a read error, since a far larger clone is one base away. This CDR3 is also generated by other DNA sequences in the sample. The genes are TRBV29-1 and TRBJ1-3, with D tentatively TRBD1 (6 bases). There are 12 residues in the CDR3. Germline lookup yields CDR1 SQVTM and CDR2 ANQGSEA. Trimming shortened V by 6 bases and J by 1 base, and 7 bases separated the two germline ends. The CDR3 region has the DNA TGCAGCGTACAGGGATCTGGAAACACCATATATTTT. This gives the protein CSVQGSGNTIYF. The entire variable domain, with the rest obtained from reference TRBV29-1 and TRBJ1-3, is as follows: SAVISQKPSRDICQRGTSLTIQCQVDSQVTMMFWYRQQPGQSLTLIATANQGSEATYESGFVIDKFPISRPNLTFSTLTVSNMSPEDSSIYLCSVQGSGNTIYFGEGSWLTVV.

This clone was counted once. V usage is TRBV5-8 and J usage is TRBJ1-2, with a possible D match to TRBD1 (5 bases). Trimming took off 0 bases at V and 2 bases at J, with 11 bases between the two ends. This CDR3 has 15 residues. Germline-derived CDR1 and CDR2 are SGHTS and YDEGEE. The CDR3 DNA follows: TGTGCCAGCAGCTTGGATATGGCAGGGAACTATGGCTACACCTTC. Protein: CASSLDMAGNYGYTF.

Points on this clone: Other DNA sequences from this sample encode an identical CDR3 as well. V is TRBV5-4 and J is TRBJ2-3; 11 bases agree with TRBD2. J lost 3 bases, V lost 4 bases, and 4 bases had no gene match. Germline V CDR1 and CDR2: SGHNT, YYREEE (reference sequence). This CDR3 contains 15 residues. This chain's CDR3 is CASSLTSGVTDTQYF. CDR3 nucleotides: TGTGCCAGCAGCCTGACTAGCGGGGTTACAGATACGCAGTATTTT. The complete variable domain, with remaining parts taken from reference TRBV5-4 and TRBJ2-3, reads ETGVTQSPTHLIKTRGQQVTLRCSSQSGHNTVSWYQQALGQGPQFIFQYYREEENGRGNFPPRFSGLQFPNYSSELNVNALELDDSALYLCASSLTSGVTDTQYFGPGTRLTVL.

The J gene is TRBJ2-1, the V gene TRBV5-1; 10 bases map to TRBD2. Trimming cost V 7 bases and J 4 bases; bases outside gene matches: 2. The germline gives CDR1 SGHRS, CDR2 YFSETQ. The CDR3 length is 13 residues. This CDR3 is CASGLAEYNEQFF. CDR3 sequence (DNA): TGCGCCAGCGGACTAGCGGAGTACAATGAGCAGTTCTTC.